This T cell receptor beta chain was identified in a study of blood T cell repertoires in COVID-19. Overall study: T cells, B-cell-depleted T cells, or PBMCs supplied cDNA or gDNA.

The V gene's germline CDR1 is SGDLS and CDR2 YYNGEE. With 2 bases clipped from V and 5 bases from J, the junction kept 6 bases outside the gene matches. The CDR3 consists of 15 residues. The protocol was immunoSEQ multiplex PCR, while the TCRdb copy is restricted to in-frame clones and leaves out a portion. The sample records roughly 75,000 clones, about 89% being singletons. The sequence derives from a man between 60 and 75 years old with acute or convalescent COVID-19. Sequencing was carried out using peripheral blood. The chain joins TRBV9 to TRBJ2-2, with TRBD2 identical over 7 bases. CDR3 protein: CASSVGLAETGELFF. CDR3 coding DNA: TGTGCCAGCAGCGTTGGGCTAGCGGAAACCGGGGAGCTGTTTTTT.